This passage covers 13 T cell receptor beta chains from one sample sequenced in a study of blood T cell repertoires in COVID-19. Here immunoSEQ multiplex PCR was the method, and the copy in TCRdb shows in-frame clones only, minus some. Of about 260,000 clones listed, 70% to 90% are singletons. Sequenced: PBMCs or T cells enriched from blood (not recorded which). The source of these receptors is a woman under 40 with acute COVID-19.

The V and J genes are TRBV6-5 and TRBJ1-6, with a tentative D call TRBD1 (6 bases). The CDR3 runs 13 residues. V gave up 2 bases and J gave up 10 bases, with 9 bases separating them. CDR1 MNHEY and CDR2 SVGAGI come from the germline V gene. The CDR3 sequence: CASSYRGGSPLHF. The CDR3 DNA is TGTGCCAGCAGTTACAGAGGGGGATCACCCCTCCACTTT.

This clone was counted once. The rearrangement links TRBV2 to TRBJ1-2; D remains unclear. This CDR3 contains 12 residues. Trimming removed 3 bases at V and 4 bases at J, with 6 bases between. Germline V gene data show CDR1 as SNHLY and CDR2 as FYNNEI. The CDR3 nucleotides are TGTGCCAGCAGTGACCTCTCCTATGGCTACACCTTC. Protein sequence: CASSDLSYGYTF.

The chain couples TRBV27 to TRBJ2-7; D may be TRBD1 (5 bases). Trimming left V 9 bases short and J 5 bases short, with 14 bases between. The CDR3 has 12 amino acids. Germline CDR1 and CDR2: MNHEY and SMNVEV (reference sequence). This chain's CDR3 is CASSLGRDEQYF. The CDR3 coding sequence is TGTGCCAGTTCCCTTGGCAGGGACGAGCAGTACTTC.

The chain links TRBV5-6 to TRBJ1-5, with D maybe TRBD1 (5 bases). The ends were cut back, 1 base at V and 11 bases at J, with 16 bases in the middle. CDR1 and CDR2 (germline): SGHDT, YYEEEE. CDR3 length: 14 residues. CDR3 coding DNA: TGTGCCAGCAGCTTGTGGTCAGGGTCTTCGGCCCAGCATTTT. It encodes CASSLWSGSSAQHF.

The chain uses TRBV18 and TRBJ1-5; 8 bases map to TRBD1. The J segment lost 9 bases and the V segment lost 5 bases, leaving 6 bases of the junction unmatched. Germline-derived CDR1 and CDR2 are KGHSH and LQKENI. The CDR3 has 13 residues. Written as DNA, the CDR3 is TGTGCCAGCTCAGAGGACAGGGAGAGGCCCCAGCATTTT. Its protein product is CASSEDRERPQHF.

This chain uses TRBV19 with TRBJ1-1; D possibly corresponds to TRBD1 (6 bases). CDR1 is LNHDA, CDR2 SQIVND, per germline (reference sequence). The V and J ends lost 7 bases and 1 base respectively, with 13 bases between them. This CDR3 is 14 amino acids long. The CDR3 loop reads CASTRGWGNTEAFF. The CDR3 DNA sequence: TGTGCCAGTACTAGGGGGTGGGGGAACACTGAAGCTTTCTTT.

The chain carries TRBV11-1 and TRBJ2-1; 9 bases line up with TRBD2. After removal of 1 base from V and 5 bases from J, the junction contained 6 bases not matched to a gene. The CDR3 totals 16 residues. Germline V gene data show CDR1 as SGHAT and CDR2 as FQDESV (reference sequence). For the CDR3, the DNA is TGTGCCAGCAGCTTAGAATCCGGGACTAGCAACAATGAGCAGTTCTTC. Residues: CASSLESGTSNNEQFF.

The chain has TRBV9 and TRBJ1-4; D not resolved. The CDR3 runs 13 residues. Per germline, CDR1 SGDLS and CDR2 YYNGEE. With 4 bases removed from V and 8 bases from J, the gap between germline ends came to 12 bases. CDR3 in amino acids: CASSSLAGEKLFF. DNA for the CDR3: TGTGCCAGCAGCTCTCTGGCGGGCGAAAAACTGTTTTTT. Filled out from reference TRBV9 and TRBJ1-4, the complete variable domain reads DSGVTQTPKHLITATGQRVTLRCSPRSGDLSVYWYQQSLDQGLQFLIQYYNGEERAKGNILERFSAQQFPDLHSELNLSSLELGDSALYFCASSSLAGEKLFFGSGTQLSVL.

The chain employs TRBV6-6 and TRBJ1-5; D is undetermined. V dropped 2 bases and J dropped 3 bases, with 8 bases sitting between them. This CDR3 is 14 amino acids long. Germline CDR1 MNHNY, CDR2 SVGAGI (reference sequence). The CDR3 DNA follows: TGTGCCAGCAGTTACACGGAGGACAATCAGCCCCAGCATTTT. It translates to CASSYTEDNQPQHF.

The V and J genes are TRBV9 and TRBJ1-2, with D possibly TRBD1 on 6 matching bases. The V and J ends lost 0 bases and 5 bases respectively, with 14 bases between them. The V gene's germline CDR1 is SGDLS and CDR2 YYNGEE. CDR3 length equals 15 residues. The CDR3 bases are TGTGCCAGCAGCGTAGGGGAAGGGGGAGTTTATGGCTACACCTTC. It specifies CASSVGEGGVYGYTF.

The chain is built from TRBV9 and TRBJ2-1; 12 positions agree with TRBD2. This CDR3 is 15 amino acids long. Unmatched junction bases numbered 2, after V lost 4 bases and J lost 3 bases. Germline V gene sequence: CDR1 SGDLS, CDR2 YYNGEE. Written as DNA, the CDR3 is TGTGCCAGCAGCTTACTAGCGGGAGGCTACAATGAGCAGTTCTTC. Protein sequence: CASSLLAGGYNEQFF. Using reference TRBV9 and TRBJ2-1 for the parts outside the CDR3, the full variable domain is DSGVTQTPKHLITATGQRVTLRCSPRSGDLSVYWYQQSLDQGLQFLIQYYNGEERAKGNILERFSAQQFPDLHSELNLSSLELGDSALYFCASSLLAGGYNEQFFGPGTRLTVL.

The rearrangement joins TRBV13 to TRBJ2-4; 8 bases line up with TRBD1. Germline values: CDR1 PRHDT, CDR2 FYEKMQ (reference sequence). The trim removed 5 bases at V and 6 bases at J, leaving 9 bases unmatched. The CDR3 covers 15 residues. CDR3 region: CASSQNQGAGNIQYF. Written as DNA, the CDR3 is TGTGCCAGCAGCCAGAATCAGGGGGCGGGAAACATTCAGTACTTC.

The rearrangement links TRBV6-5 to TRBJ2-6; a possible D gene is TRBD1 (6 bases). The germline CDR1 and CDR2 sequences are MNHEY and SVGAGI. The CDR3 is made up of 15 amino acids. V was trimmed by 6 bases and J by 4 bases, leaving 13 bases between them. CDR3 nucleotide sequence: TGTGCCAGCAGACGACAGGCTTTGGGGGCCAACGTCCTGACTTTC. It codes for CASRRQALGANVLTF.